This T cell receptor beta chain was observed in a study of regulatory T cells in long-lasting Graves disease. Background on the study: Over 5 years on antithyroid drugs plus positive TSH receptor antibodies marked Graves' disease as persistent. Study-level results: Newly diagnosed patients shared 850 to 1,000 public clonotypes; persistent patients shared approximately 2,700. There were preferences for TRBV28, TRBJ1-2 and TRBJ2-5 in persistent disease. Reduced TCR diversity was observed in persistent Graves' patients versus newly diagnosed patients.

This clonotype was seen a few times. The target antigen is unknown. The CDR3 has 11 amino acids. Trimming shortened V by 7 bases and J by 4 bases, and 7 bases separated the two germline ends. CDR1 and CDR2 (germline): SGHAT, FQNNGV. Building the TCR beta libraries relied on iRepertoire HTBI primers, and CDR3 regions underwent Arm-PCR. TCRdb fed the multiplex PCR reads into MiXCR, producing one record per CDR3 protein. This repertoire shows about 660,000 distinct CDR3 sequences, roughly 30% found once; its top ten account for around 42%. Described time point: persistent/refractory GD, antithyroid drugs over 5 years with positive TRAb. Isolated PBMC RNA provided the starting material for the TCR library.

The origin of this receptor is a female donor with Graves disease. This specimen was peripheral blood mononuclear cells (PBMCs), taken when the disease was refractory, from a patient treated with antithyroid drugs. The J gene is TRBJ1-2, the V gene TRBV11-2; no clear D gene. This chain's CDR3 is CASNPTYGYTF. DNA of the CDR3: TGTGCCAGCAACCCCACCTATGGCTACACCTTC.